Shown below are 14 T cell receptor beta chains from a single sample sequenced in a study of follicular helper T cells after annual influenza vaccination (dated by TCRdb to about 2017). The time point label corresponds to: 2015-2016 season, pre-vaccination. The protocol used for the library was the immunoSEQ multiplex PCR assay. TCRdb provides this immuneACCESS table in a form limited to in-frame rearrangements. Some clones are lacking; in checked studies, under half of them reflect an unresolved V gene, and why the rest are absent is not known. The sample data list roughly 15,000 clones, and about 77% of these were observed just once. The leading ten clones occupy about 0.42% of the sample. The material sequenced was CXCR5- memory CD4+ T cells sorted from blood, taken on the day of influenza vaccination. Read against the paper, the sample's cell subset or site label means: CXCR5- memory CD4 T cells. The receptors here all came from an adult who received the influenza vaccine.

This clone was observed a handful of times. The rearrangement uses TRBV5-4 and TRBJ1-2; possibly TRBD1 for D (5 bases). CDR1 is SGHNT, CDR2 YYREEE, per germline (reference sequence). V lost 0 bases and J lost 3, with 12 bases in between. The length of the CDR3 is 15 residues. The CDR3 loop is CASSLAEGTYYGYTF. The DNA of the CDR3 is TGTGCCAGCAGCTTGGCCGAAGGGACCTACTATGGCTACACCTTC.

The V gene is TRBV29-1, the J gene TRBJ2-4; 7 bases match TRBD2. Germline V lookup: CDR1 SQVTM, CDR2 ANQGSEA. With 4 bases clipped from V and 8 bases from J, the junction kept 8 bases outside the gene matches. The CDR3 sequence is 13 residues long. The CDR3 DNA is TGCAGCGTTGGGCCGCGGGGGAGGCACATTCAGTACTTC. Its translation: CSVGPRGRHIQYF.

This chain connects TRBV11-1 to TRBJ1-6; D is ambiguous. The germline V and J ends were trimmed by 1 base and 7 bases, with 8 bases remaining between them. This CDR3 region has 14 residues. Per the germline V gene, CDR1 is SGHAT and CDR2 is FQDESV (reference sequence). This CDR3 is CASSLGRRNSPLHF. The CDR3 DNA is TGTGCCAGCAGCTTAGGCAGGAGAAATTCACCCCTCCACTTT.

The chain recombines TRBV6-5 with TRBJ2-7; 7 nucleotides agree with TRBD1. This CDR3 is built from 13 residues. From germline, CDR1 is MNHEY and CDR2 SVGAGI. With 6 bases clipped from V and 3 bases from J, the junction kept 5 bases outside the gene matches. CDR3 residues: CASRMDRYYEQYF. The CDR3 DNA follows: TGTGCCAGCAGAATGGACAGGTACTACGAGCAGTACTTC.

The gene calls are TRBV18 and TRBJ1-1, with 8 bases fitting TRBD1. This CDR3 region has 16 residues. V lost 1 base, J lost 3 bases, and 7 bases stayed unmatched. Germline V gene sequence: CDR1 KGHSH, CDR2 LQKENI. The CDR3 DNA sequence: TGTGCCAGCTCACCACTGAATCAGGGGGCGCACACTGAAGCTTTCTTT. Translating gives CASSPLNQGAHTEAFF.

Only one count was recorded for this clone. The chain is built from TRBV4-1 and TRBJ2-1; D is perhaps TRBD2 (5 bases). The CDR3 is 14 amino acids. Deletions cut 3 bases from V and 6 bases from J, with 12 bases between. Germline V lookup: CDR1 MGHRA, CDR2 YSYEKL. The CDR3 DNA sequence: TGCGCCAGCAGCCAGGGGAGACAAAGCAATGAGCAGTTCTTC. Its protein product is CASSQGRQSNEQFF.

This chain joins TRBV6-4 and TRBJ1-4; no clear D gene. The CDR3 has 17 amino acids. The V end was cut by 3 bases, the J end by 6 bases, with 20 bases between. The germline CDR1 and CDR2 sequences are MRHNA and SNTAGT. The CDR3 nucleotides read TGTGCCAGCAGTGATGTCCGGCGGGCTCGCCAGGATGAAAAACTGTTTTTT. Translated: CASSDVRRARQDEKLFF.

The rearrangement uses TRBV18 and TRBJ1-1; tentatively, D is TRBD1 (5 bases). The length of the CDR3 is 13 residues. Germline loops: CDR1 KGHSH, CDR2 LQKENI. Trimming stripped 11 bases from V and 1 base from J, with 14 bases between. CDR3 region: CAGTGSGNTEAFF. The CDR3 nucleotides read TGTGCCGGGACCGGGTCCGGGAACACTGAAGCTTTCTTT.

This chain's CDR3 is CASSPQHLPPSVAFF. CDR3 DNA: TGTGCCAGCAGCCCTCAACACCTGCCGCCTAGCGTAGCTTTCTTT. V gene TRBV11-2 combines with J gene TRBJ1-1; D remains ambiguous. CDR3 length: 15 residues. From germline, CDR1 is SGHAT and CDR2 FQNNGV. The ends were cut back, 5 bases at V and 10 bases at J, with 23 bases in the middle.

This chain connects TRBV30 to TRBJ2-1, with D perhaps matching TRBD1 (6 bases). The CDR3 totals 14 residues. CDR1 and CDR2 (germline): GTSNPN, SVGIG (reference sequence). V was shortened by 5 bases and J by 3 bases, with 14 bases between the two germline ends. The CDR3 coding sequence is TGTGCCTGGTCTACAGGGAGTTTCTACAATGAGCAGTTCTTC. It codes for CAWSTGSFYNEQFF.

The chain uses TRBV7-8 and TRBJ1-1; tentatively, D is TRBD1 (5 bases). From germline, CDR1 is SGHVS and CDR2 FQNEAQ. Deletions cut 7 bases from V and 1 base from J, with 10 bases between. The CDR3 sequence is 13 residues long. CDR3 DNA sequence: TGTGCCAGCACCCCGACAGCGAACACTGAAGCTTTCTTT. Protein: CASTPTANTEAFF.

The chain uses TRBV29-1 and TRBJ1-2; D is uncertain. Germline values: CDR1 SQVTM, CDR2 ANQGSEA. The length of the CDR3 is 14 residues. Trimming removed 6 bases at V and 4 bases at J, with 18 bases between. The CDR3 loop is CSVQILGSGYGYTF. Written as DNA, the CDR3 is TGCAGCGTCCAAATTTTGGGGAGCGGCTATGGCTACACCTTC.

The chain has TRBV21-1 and TRBJ2-2; the D segment call TRBD1 is taken from the table without a DNA check. TRBV21-1 is recorded as a pseudogene. This CDR3 is 15 amino acids long. The CDR3 region is CASSDPGQRAGELFF. For the CDR3, the DNA is TGTGCCAGCAGTGATCCGGGACAGAGGGCCGGGGAGCTGTTTTTT.

The rearrangement uses TRBV9 and TRBJ2-3, with TRBD2 matching over 9 bases. Germline CDR1 reads SGDLS; CDR2 reads YYNGEE. The ends lost 4 bases at V and 0 bases at J; junction bases unmatched: 6. This CDR3 contains 16 residues. The CDR3 protein is CASSFTSGGSTDTQYF. CDR3 nucleotide sequence: TGTGCCAGCAGCTTCACGAGCGGGGGGAGCACAGATACGCAGTATTTT.